Sequencing of this TCR beta chain was carried out in a study of CD8+CD57+ T cells in acquired aplastic anemia. Across the whole study: Mean yield of DNA from sorted CD4+ and CD8+ cells was around 3 ug.

V was shortened by 5 bases and J by 7 bases, with 26 bases between the two germline ends. The CDR3 covers 17 residues. Genomic DNA templated the TCR beta VDJ and CDR3 profiling. TCRdb passed the reads through MiXCR, listing each CDR3 protein once. The table has 150,000 to 170,000 distinct CDR3 sequences, around half seen once. This clonotype was observed a few times. What it binds is unknown. This sequence may be a read error, since a much larger clone differs from it by one base. Without the conserved terminal phenylalanine or tryptophan, this CDR3 likely stems from a read error. Study-wide findings and caveats: The study identified roughly 29 CD8+ CDR3 sequences shared by patients and controls. Between patients and controls, CD8+ Simpson's diversity did not vary significantly.

Previously, flow cytometry had revealed CD8+CD57+ cell expansion in the patients chosen for sequencing. By the time of blood sampling, patients had still received no therapy. The sequencing input was sorted CD4+, CD8+, or CD8+CD57+ T cells (not recorded which) from PBMCs. This chain connects TRBV12-3 or TRBV12-4 to TRBJ1-1, with a possible D match to TRBD1 (6 bases). The receptor's source is a human donor with aplastic anemia. CDR3 sequence (DNA): TGTGCCAGCAGTCTAACCGACAGGCCAGCAGGAGTTGGTGAAGCTTTCCTT. It encodes CASSLTDRPAGVGEAFL.